This T cell receptor (beta chain) was obtained from a study of CD8 T cells in ankylosing spondylitis. V was clipped by 5 bases and J by 4 bases; unmatched bases: 5. The CDR3 extends over 13 amino acids. Germline V gene sequence: CDR1 MGHRA, CDR2 YSYEKL. TCRdb reprocessed the 5' RACE reads with MiXCR, giving one entry per CDR3 protein. This sample has 100,000 to 150,000 distinct CDR3 sequences, with roughly 18% found just once. In the case of this clonotype: The antigen is not known.

General observations from the study: A TCR beta motif of several highly homologous variants seemed to mark ankylosing spondylitis blood. Reportedly, matched ankylosing spondylitis synovial fluid was significantly enriched for disease-linked clones.

The source material was blood, either unsorted or a sorted T cell fraction (not recorded which). The TCR was taken from a male donor with ankylosing spondylitis. The chain has TRBV4-1 and TRBJ2-7, with TRBD2 matching 7 bases. CDR3 protein: CASSSAGAYEQYF. CDR3 DNA sequence: TGCGCCAGCAGCTCGGCGGGAGCATACGAGCAGTACTTC.